The present T cell receptor (beta chain) was sequenced within a study of blood T cells in healthy people across ages. About the study: Capture via template switching afforded approximately one barcoded beta molecule per two T cells.

General study findings and limits: Among T cells, TCR beta diversity per million cells dropped roughly linearly as age rose. It was not possible, with unsorted PBMCs, to conclusively compare naive and antigen-experienced cells.

Total RNA extraction produced at least 5.5 micrograms (per sample) for the study. Using a J-beta primer mix together with a sample-barcoded 5' primer, a second PCR was run for about 6 to 12 cycles. TCRdb ran MiXCR on the 5' RACE reads and lists one entry per CDR3 protein. The table lists roughly 790,000 distinct CDR3 sequences, roughly 41% of them singletons. Notes on this clonotype: The antigen is unknown.

This receptor was identified in a woman aged 55-70 years in good health. The sample was blood.

In DNA, the CDR3 is TGTGCCAGCAGCTTGGAGGGGACTAGCGGTATCTCCTACGAGCAGTACTTC. Encoded protein: CASSLEGTSGISYEQYF. The chain couples TRBV7-2 to TRBJ2-7, with 11 bases identical to TRBD2. The V gene end was trimmed by 3 bases and the J gene end by 0 bases; junction bases not matched to a gene: 7. Per germline, CDR1 SGHTA and CDR2 FQGNSA. The CDR3 contains 17 residues.